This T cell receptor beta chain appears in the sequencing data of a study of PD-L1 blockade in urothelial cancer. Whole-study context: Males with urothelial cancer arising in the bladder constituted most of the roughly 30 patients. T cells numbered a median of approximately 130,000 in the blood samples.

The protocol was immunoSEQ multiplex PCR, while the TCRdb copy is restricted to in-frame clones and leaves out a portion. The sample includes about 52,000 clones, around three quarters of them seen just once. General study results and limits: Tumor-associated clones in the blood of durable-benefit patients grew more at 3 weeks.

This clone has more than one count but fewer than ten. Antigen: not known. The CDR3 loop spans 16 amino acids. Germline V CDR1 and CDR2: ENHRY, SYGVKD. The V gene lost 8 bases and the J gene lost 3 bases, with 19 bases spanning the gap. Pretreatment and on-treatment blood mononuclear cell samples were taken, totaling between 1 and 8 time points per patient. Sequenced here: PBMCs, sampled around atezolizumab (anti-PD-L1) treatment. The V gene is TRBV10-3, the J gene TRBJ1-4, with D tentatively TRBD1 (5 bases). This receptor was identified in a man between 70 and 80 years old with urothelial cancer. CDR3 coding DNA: TGTGCCATCGGACAACAGGTCCCCGAACCTAATGAAAAACTGTTTTTT. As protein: CAIGQQVPEPNEKLFF.